This T cell receptor beta chain was sequenced in a study of blood T cell repertoires in COVID-19. TCRdb's copy holds only in-frame clones and misses some; the assay was immunoSEQ multiplex PCR. The repertoire has a few hundred thousand clones, 75% to 90% of them found once; the top ten carry around 4.5%. Recruits, aged 18 to 89 years, lived in about two dozen US areas. V gave up 3 bases and J gave up 5 bases; unmatched junction bases: 8. Germline CDR1 reads DFQATT; CDR2 reads SNEGSKA (reference sequence). The CDR3 has 15 residues. This sequence was found in a woman aged 25 to 39 who had been exposed to COVID-19. The genes are TRBV20-1 and TRBJ1-4; 8 bases fit TRBD1. The source material was PBMCs or T cells enriched from blood (not recorded which). Written as DNA, the CDR3 is TGCAGTGCTAGTCCGTCCTCAGGGGGCAATGAAAAACTGTTTTTT. Translation: CSASPSSGGNEKLFF.